These 32 T cell receptor beta chains were sequenced from one sample in a study of T cell responses to AZD1222 COVID-19 vaccine. Using immunoSEQ multiplex PCR, the repertoire was profiled, and TCRdb retains in-frame clones only, with some absent. The sample yields tens of thousands of clones, 80% to 90% seen once. Specimen: peripheral blood, collected 28 days after the second AZD1222 dose. The receptors were gathered from an adult who received the AZD1222 COVID-19 vaccine.

In its sample, this clone was seen once. The V call is TRBV7-2, the J call TRBJ2-7; no reliable D call. The CDR3 loop spans 12 amino acids. The V gene's germline CDR1 is SGHTA and CDR2 FQGNSA. V was trimmed by 5 bases and J by 6 bases, leaving 11 bases between them. The CDR3 DNA sequence: TGTGCCAGCAGCCCCTATTACCCCGAGCAGTACTTC. This sequence encodes CASSPYYPEQYF.

The chain combines TRBV6-1 with TRBJ2-3; 12 nucleotides agree with TRBD2. V lost 3 bases and J lost 4; bases outside the gene matches: 11. Germline CDR1 is MNHNS and CDR2 is SASEGT. This CDR3 is built from 18 residues. In nucleotides, the CDR3 is TGTGCCAGCAGTGAGTTAGGACTAGCGGGGATGGTAGCAGATACGCAGTATTTT. Protein sequence: CASSELGLAGMVADTQYF.

The chain is built from TRBV7-9 and TRBJ1-5; maybe TRBD1 (6 bases). CDR3 size: 17 residues. Trimming pared 4 bases from V and 2 bases from J, leaving 18 bases between. Germline V lookup: CDR1 SEHNR, CDR2 FQNEAQ (reference sequence). The CDR3 loop is CASSSVVGGSGNQPQHF. The DNA of the CDR3 is TGTGCCAGCAGCTCAGTGGTGGGGGGCTCAGGCAATCAGCCCCAGCATTTT.

The genes are TRBV11-3 and TRBJ2-2, with a weak D call TRBD1 (7 bases). The CDR3 spans 16 residues. The germline gives CDR1 SGHNT, CDR2 YENEEA. The V end lost 3 bases, the J end lost 7 bases, and 18 bases lay between the germline ends. CDR3 protein: CASSLTLTGTDGELFF. CDR3 nucleotides: TGTGCCAGCAGCTTGACCCTGACAGGGACTGACGGGGAGCTGTTTTTT.

This clone showed up just a few times. J is TRBJ2-1 and V is TRBV5-1; tentative D call: TRBD2 (6 bases). The CDR3 length is 16 residues. CDR1 is SGHRS, CDR2 YFSETQ, per germline. V lost 3 bases, J lost 2 bases, and 15 bases lay in between. The CDR3 loop is CASSSELATAYNEQFF. CDR3 DNA sequence: TGCGCCAGCAGCTCGGAGCTAGCGACCGCCTACAATGAGCAGTTCTTC.

The CDR3 reads CASSYRGGTEAFF. CDR3 bases: TGTGCCAGCAGTTACCGGGGTGGCACTGAAGCTTTCTTT. The V gene is TRBV6-5, the J gene TRBJ1-1; unclear D gene. This CDR3 has 13 residues. The ends were cut back, 2 bases at V and 4 bases at J, with 8 bases in the middle. Germline CDR1 reads MNHEY; CDR2 reads SVGAGI.

The chain couples TRBV30 to TRBJ1-3, with a tentative D call TRBD1 (6 bases). The CDR3 is made up of 12 amino acids. The V end was cut by 2 bases, the J end by 7 bases, with 9 bases between. Germline loops: CDR1 GTSNPN, CDR2 SVGIG (reference sequence). CDR3 residues: CAWSRGTNTIYF. As DNA, the CDR3 is TGTGCCTGGAGTAGGGGGACTAACACCATATATTTT.

This chain connects TRBV3-1 (or the pseudogene TRBV3-2) to TRBJ1-1; the D gene is possibly TRBD1 (5 bases). In germline, CDR1 is LGHDT, CDR2 YNNKEL (reference sequence). Trimming shortened V by 4 bases and J by 10 bases, and 13 bases separated the two germline ends. This CDR3 spans 12 amino acids. The CDR3 bases are TGTGCCAGCAGCCTCCCACCCGGGGCAGCTTTCTTT. This translates into CASSLPPGAAFF.

The rearrangement uses TRBV15 and TRBJ1-5; D is possibly TRBD1 (5 bases). V lost 0 bases and J 0 bases, leaving 12 bases between the germline ends. CDR1 LNHNV and CDR2 YYDKDF come from the germline V gene (reference sequence). The CDR3 has 17 residues. The CDR3 loop reads CATSREVRDHSNQPQHF. CDR3 sequence (DNA): TGTGCCACCAGCAGAGAGGTCAGGGACCATAGCAATCAGCCCCAGCATTTT.

The chain recombines TRBV4-2 with TRBJ1-6, with TRBD1 as a possible D gene (6 bases). CDR3 size: 14 residues. Trimming stripped 4 bases from V and 14 bases from J, with 18 bases between. Germline assignment: CDR1 LGHNA and CDR2 YNFKEQ. CDR3 sequence: CASSPRADSQTLHF. The DNA of the CDR3 is TGTGCCAGCAGCCCGAGGGCGGACAGTCAAACCCTCCACTTT.

This clone has just a few counts. The chain combines TRBV29-1 with TRBJ1-3; no firm D call. The CDR3 has 11 residues. CDR1 is SQVTM and CDR2 is ANQGSEA in the germline V gene. Deletions cut 7 bases from V and 4 bases from J, with 8 bases between. The CDR3 protein is CSGAWGNTIYF. The CDR3 region has the DNA TGCAGCGGGGCCTGGGGAAACACCATATATTTT.

The chain is built from TRBV13 and TRBJ1-3; D unclear. V lost 1 base to trimming and J lost 0 bases, with 7 bases between them. The CDR3 covers 15 residues. Germline V gene data show CDR1 as PRHDT and CDR2 as FYEKMQ (reference sequence). CDR3 sequence (DNA): TGTGCCAGCAGCTTAGTCGCCCCCTCTGGAAACACCATATATTTT. Encoded protein: CASSLVAPSGNTIYF.

The chain is built from TRBV19 and TRBJ2-6; 7 positions agree with TRBD1. This CDR3 is built from 17 residues. V gave up 7 bases and J gave up 0 bases; unmatched junction bases: 9. Germline CDR1 is LNHDA and CDR2 is SQIVND (reference sequence). The CDR3 DNA follows: TGTGCCAGTACCCACAGGGGACAGCACTCTGGGGCCAACGTCCTGACTTTC. This translates into CASTHRGQHSGANVLTF.

The chain has TRBV19 and TRBJ1-1; no clear D gene. Germline loops: CDR1 LNHDA, CDR2 SQIVND (reference sequence). V lost 3 bases to trimming and J lost 10 bases, with 9 bases between them. The CDR3 length is 11 residues. In DNA form, the CDR3 reads TGTGCCAGTAGTATGGGCCCTCGAGCTTTCTTT. Its protein product is CASSMGPRAFF. The complete variable domain, with remaining parts taken from reference TRBV19 and TRBJ1-1, reads DGGITQSPKYLFRKEGQNVTLSCEQNLNHDAMYWYRQDPGQGLRLIYYSQIVNDFQKGDIAEGYSVSREKKESFPLTVTSAQKNPTAFYLCASSMGPRAFFGQGTRLTVV.

This rearrangement joins TRBV7-9 to TRBJ1-6; D uncertain. V was trimmed by 8 bases and J by 0 bases, leaving 11 bases between them. This CDR3 has 15 amino acids. Germline values: CDR1 SEHNR, CDR2 FQNEAQ (reference sequence). CDR3 DNA sequence: TGTGCCAGCCGAACACTGAGCTCCTATAATTCACCCCTCCACTTT. This encodes CASRTLSSYNSPLHF.

The rearrangement joins TRBV5-1 to TRBJ2-2; 11 positions agree with TRBD2. Trimming cost V 2 bases and J 4 bases; bases outside gene matches: 4. CDR1 and CDR2 from the germline V gene are SGHRS and YFSETQ. CDR3 length: 16 amino acids. In DNA form, the CDR3 reads TGCGCCAGCAGCTTTAGCGGGAGGGCCCGCACCGGGGAGCTGTTTTTT. Encoded protein: CASSFSGRARTGELFF.

The chain uses TRBV12-3 or TRBV12-4 and TRBJ1-1; D not resolved. The CDR3 extends over 11 amino acids. The V end was cut by 4 bases, the J end by 6 bases, with 6 bases between. The CDR3 DNA sequence: TGTGCCAGCAGTTCCGGGCCTGAAGCTTTCTTT. Protein product: CASSSGPEAFF.

The chain uses TRBV7-2 and TRBJ2-7; 8 bases line up with TRBD2. Germline-derived CDR1 and CDR2 are SGHTA and FQGNSA. V was pared by 5 bases and J by 4 bases, with 7 bases of the junction left unmatched. The CDR3 is made up of 14 amino acids. The CDR3 DNA follows: TGTGCCAGCAGCCTCATTACTAGCGGTTACGAGCAGTACTTC. This sequence encodes CASSLITSGYEQYF.

The V and J genes are TRBV19 and TRBJ1-1; TRBD1 might be the D (5 bases). Germline CDR1 LNHDA, CDR2 SQIVND (reference sequence). V lost 0 bases to trimming and J lost 7 bases, with 15 bases between them. This CDR3 comprises 15 residues. The CDR3, as DNA: TGTGCCAGTAGTATAGATGGGGGTCGGCGGGGTGAAGCTTTCTTT. This codes for CASSIDGGRRGEAFF.

This rearrangement joins TRBV18 to TRBJ1-2, with TRBD1 matching 7 bases. Germline V gives CDR1 KGHSH, CDR2 LQKENI. V shed 6 bases and J 7 bases; nucleotides not matched to a gene: 17. The CDR3 is 16 amino acids. The CDR3 loop is CASSHSVQGGNGGYTF. The DNA of the CDR3 is TGTGCCAGCTCGCACTCGGTGCAGGGGGGAAACGGTGGCTACACCTTC.

The CDR3 reads CASSLVYQTGELFF. Here the CDR3 DNA reads TGTGCCAGCAGCTTAGTGTACCAGACCGGGGAGCTGTTTTTT. This rearrangement joins TRBV7-2 to TRBJ2-2, with unresolved D. Germline V gives CDR1 SGHTA, CDR2 FQGNSA. Trimming took off 1 base at V and 5 bases at J, with 8 bases between the two ends. The CDR3 length is 14 residues. Full variable domain (remainder filled in from reference TRBV7-2 and TRBJ2-2): GAGVSQSPSNKVTEKGKDVELRCDPISGHTALYWYRQSLGQGLEFLIYFQGNSAPDKSGLPSDRFSAERTGGSVSTLTIQRTQQEDSAVYLCASSLVYQTGELFFGEGSRLTVL.

CDR3 nucleotides: TGCGCCAGCGGGGCCTCTGCAACTAATGAAAAACTGTTTTTT. Amino acids: CASGASATNEKLFF. V is TRBV5-1 and J is TRBJ1-4; the D gene is possibly TRBD1 (5 bases). V was trimmed by 7 bases and J by 0 bases, leaving 10 bases between them. This CDR3 spans 14 amino acids. In germline, CDR1 is SGHRS, CDR2 YFSETQ. The full variable domain, rest sourced from reference TRBV5-1 and TRBJ1-4, is KAGVTQTPRYLIKTRGQQVTLSCSPISGHRSVSWYQQTPGQGLQFLFEYFSETQRNKGNFPGRFSGRQFSNSRSEMNVSTLELGDSALYLCASGASATNEKLFFGSGTQLSVL.

This clone was counted a single time. The chain joins TRBV19 to TRBJ2-7; D is unclear. The CDR3 extends over 14 amino acids. The germline V gene has CDR1 LNHDA and CDR2 SQIVND (reference sequence). The germline V and J ends were trimmed by 1 base and 1 base, with 8 bases remaining between them. The chain's CDR3 is CASSIVDGSYEQYF. CDR3 sequence (DNA): TGTGCCAGTAGTATAGTCGACGGATCCTACGAGCAGTACTTC.

The chain joins TRBV7-2 to TRBJ2-3; TRBD1 matches at 8 bases. The CDR3 loop spans 16 amino acids. With 5 bases clipped from V and 1 base from J, the junction kept 8 bases outside the gene matches. Germline CDR1 reads SGHTA; CDR2 reads FQGNSA. CDR3 amino acids: CASSQGAGSRTDTQYF. In DNA form, the CDR3 reads TGTGCCAGCAGCCAGGGGGCGGGGTCTCGCACAGATACGCAGTATTTT.

The rearrangement links TRBV7-8 to TRBJ2-7; tentatively, D is TRBD1 or TRBD2 (6 bases each). Trimming shortened V by 1 base and J by 5 bases, and 18 bases separated the two germline ends. The germline gives CDR1 SGHVS, CDR2 FQNEAQ. CDR3 length equals 16 residues. CDR3 DNA sequence: TGTGCCAGCAGCTTAGGGGGGGCCCCCCCATGGAACGAGCAGTACTTC. Translating it yields CASSLGGAPPWNEQYF.

This clone appeared a few times. The V call is TRBV28, the J call TRBJ2-1; TRBD2 matches 13 bases. Germline V gene sequence: CDR1 MDHEN, CDR2 SYDVKM. Germline trimming cut 4 bases from V and 1 base from J; bases unmatched to any gene: 4. The CDR3 is 17 residues long. CDR3 amino acids: CASSSGLAGDSYNEQFF. DNA of the CDR3: TGTGCCAGCAGTTCCGGACTAGCGGGGGATTCCTACAATGAGCAGTTCTTC.

The genes are TRBV7-2 and TRBJ2-7, with D uncertain. This CDR3 has 15 residues. The V end lost 3 bases, the J end lost 2 bases, and 14 bases lay between the germline ends. Germline values: CDR1 SGHTA, CDR2 FQGNSA. CDR3 coding DNA: TGTGCCAGCAGCTTTGGGGTTGGCGGAACCTACGAGCAGTACTTC. Protein product: CASSFGVGGTYEQYF.

This chain joins TRBV25-1 and TRBJ1-2; 8 bases fit TRBD1. This CDR3 has 13 residues. With 3 bases clipped from V and 5 bases from J, the junction kept 2 bases outside the gene matches. From germline, CDR1 is MGHDK and CDR2 SYGVNS. In DNA, the CDR3 is TGTGCCAGCAGTGACGGACAGGGATATGGCTACACCTTC. Its protein product is CASSDGQGYGYTF.

The chain joins TRBV11-1 to TRBJ2-1; no clear D. V dropped 2 bases and J dropped 5 bases, with 7 bases sitting between them. The CDR3 loop spans 13 amino acids. Germline V lookup: CDR1 SGHAT, CDR2 FQDESV (reference sequence). For the CDR3, the DNA is TGTGCCAGCAGCTTAAACATCAACAATGAGCAGTTCTTC. Residues: CASSLNINNEQFF.

J is TRBJ1-1 and V is TRBV19; D unresolved. CDR3 size: 14 residues. V was pared by 5 bases and J by 0 bases, with 10 bases between. Germline V lookup: CDR1 LNHDA, CDR2 SQIVND (reference sequence). The CDR3 loop reads CASSSRDMNTEAFF. As DNA, the CDR3 is TGTGCCAGTAGTTCCCGAGATATGAACACTGAAGCTTTCTTT.

CDR3 nucleotide sequence: TGTGCCAGCAGTGAAGGGTCCCTCCGAGGATATGGCTACACCTTC. It codes for CASSEGSLRGYGYTF. The chain is built from TRBV25-1 and TRBJ1-2; D not certain. Germline V gives CDR1 MGHDK, CDR2 SYGVNS. This CDR3 spans 15 amino acids. V was pared by 2 bases and J by 5 bases, with 15 bases between.

The rearrangement links TRBV28 to TRBJ1-1; 9 bases are shared with TRBD1. J gave up 6 bases and V 10 bases, and 9 bases lay outside the gene matches. The CDR3 extends over 13 amino acids. Germline CDR1 and CDR2: MDHEN and SYDVKM. The CDR3 DNA reads as TGTGCCATCCGGACAGGGGCGATCCCTGAAGCTTTCTTT. As protein: CAIRTGAIPEAFF.